What follows are 32 T cell receptor beta chains derived from one specimen sequenced in a study of T cell repertoires in cytomegalovirus infection. Their antigen targets remain unknown. Each CDR3 protein gets one entry after TCRdb re-called the reads with MiXCR. This table has approximately 89,000 distinct CDR3 sequences, 20% to 30% appearing once. Sequencing used CD8+ T cells from cultured PBMCs, obtained from culture after CMV antigen stimulation. The receptor source for this set is a human donor in good health (CMV status not recorded). Some clones in this sample may be carry-over from other donors' samples.

The rearrangement uses TRBV4-3 and TRBJ2-1; 14 bases are a match to TRBD2. The CDR3 totals 17 residues. Trimming at V came to 2 bases and at J to 8 bases, leaving 8 bases not matched to a gene. Germline CDR1 LGHNA, CDR2 YSLEER. CDR3 in amino acids: CASSQTGLAGGLDEQFF. The CDR3 coding sequence is TGCGCCAGCAGCCAAACCGGACTAGCGGGAGGTCTCGATGAGCAGTTCTTC.

This clonotype has more than one count but fewer than ten. The chain has TRBV7-3 and TRBJ1-5; 10 bases fit TRBD1. This CDR3 is 20 amino acids long. After removal of 5 bases from V and 1 base from J, the junction contained 17 bases not matched to a gene. Germline CDR1 SGHTA, CDR2 FQGTGA. CDR3 in amino acids: CASSVDRGRLKIGSNQPQHF. The CDR3, as DNA: TGTGCCAGCAGCGTCGACAGGGGGCGCCTTAAAATAGGGAGCAATCAGCCCCAGCATTTT. The complete variable domain, with remaining parts taken from reference TRBV7-3 and TRBJ1-5, reads GAGVSQTPSNKVTEKGKYVELRCDPISGHTALYWYRQSLGQGPEFLIYFQGTGAADDSGLPNDRFFAVRPEGSVSTLKIQRTERGDSAVYLCASSVDRGRLKIGSNQPQHFGDGTRLSIL.

The chain links TRBV27 to TRBJ2-1, with a tentative D call TRBD2 (6 bases). The CDR3 is 15 amino acids. Germline assignment: CDR1 MNHEY and CDR2 SMNVEV (reference sequence). The V gene lost 0 bases and the J gene lost 2 bases, with 8 bases spanning the gap. This CDR3 reads CASSLSAGTYNEQFF. The DNA of the CDR3 is TGTGCCAGCAGTTTATCCGCGGGGACCTACAATGAGCAGTTCTTC.

This clonotype was detected only a few times. V gene TRBV28 combines with J gene TRBJ1-2, with D unclear. V lost 10 bases to trimming and J lost 5 bases, with 14 bases between them. The CDR3 has 12 amino acids. Germline lookup yields CDR1 MDHEN and CDR2 SYDVKM. CDR3 residues: CATAAGAYGYTF. DNA for the CDR3: TGTGCCACCGCGGCAGGCGCTTATGGCTACACCTTC.

This clonotype was picked up one time. The chain has TRBV2 and TRBJ1-2; D unresolved. Germline-derived CDR1 and CDR2 are SNHLY and FYNNEI. V was trimmed by 3 bases and J by 8 bases, leaving 10 bases between them. The CDR3 extends over 12 amino acids. CDR3 region: CASSDPLDGYTF. The CDR3 coding sequence is TGTGCCAGCAGTGACCCACTAGACGGCTACACCTTC. Variable domain in full (rest from reference TRBV2 and TRBJ1-2): EPEVTQTPSHQVTQMGQEVILRCVPISNHLYFYWYRQILGQKVEFLVSFYNNEISEKSEIFDDQFSVERPDGSNFTLKIRSTKLEDSAMYFCASSDPLDGYTFGSGTRLTVV.

This clonotype was seen ten or more times. The chain links TRBV11-2 to TRBJ2-2; 13 positions agree with TRBD2. This CDR3 has 17 residues. V shed 1 base and J 1 base; nucleotides not matched to a gene: 0. Germline-derived CDR1 and CDR2 are SGHAT and FQNNGV. The CDR3 region is CASSLGTSGRNTGELFF. DNA for the CDR3: TGTGCCAGCAGCTTAGGGACTAGCGGGAGGAACACCGGGGAGCTGTTTTTT.

This clonotype was recorded at least ten times. The CDR3 is CASSLGLGTGELFF. The CDR3 DNA follows: TGTGCCAGCAGCTTGGGACTAGGGACCGGGGAGCTGTTTTTT. The chain employs TRBV5-4 and TRBJ2-2; D perhaps matches TRBD2 (6 bases). CDR1 SGHNT and CDR2 YYREEE come from the germline V gene (reference sequence). The CDR3 has 14 amino acids. V lost 0 bases and J 5 bases, leaving 8 bases between the germline ends.

The rearrangement uses TRBV6-1 and TRBJ2-3; 9 positions agree with TRBD2. The CDR3 extends over 15 amino acids. Looked up from germline, CDR1 is MNHNS and CDR2 is SASEGT. V was pared by 3 bases and J by 3 bases, with 4 bases of the junction left unmatched. Here the CDR3 reads CASSDAGGSTDTQYF. The CDR3 DNA follows: TGTGCCAGCAGTGATGCGGGAGGGTCGACAGATACGCAGTATTTT.

This clonotype showed up many times. J is TRBJ2-3 and V is TRBV20-1, with 7 bases matching TRBD2. Losses at the gene ends were 3 bases for V and 0 bases for J; bases not matched to a gene: 9. Per the germline V gene, CDR1 is DFQATT and CDR2 is SNEGSKA (reference sequence). The CDR3 runs to 16 residues. For the CDR3, the DNA is TGCAGTGCTAGTAAGCTAGCGGAGACTAGCACAGATACGCAGTATTTT. This translates into CSASKLAETSTDTQYF.

The chain combines TRBV19 with TRBJ1-1; TRBD1 might be the D (5 bases). CDR1 and CDR2 (germline): LNHDA, SQIVND (reference sequence). The CDR3 has 12 residues. Trimming took off 7 bases at V and 11 bases at J, with 17 bases between the two ends. The CDR3 loop is CASMGETGWAFF. The CDR3, as DNA: TGTGCCAGTATGGGCGAAACAGGTTGGGCTTTCTTT.

This clonotype was observed a few times. V usage is TRBV6-5 and J usage is TRBJ2-3; D possibly corresponds to TRBD2 (5 bases). V was cut by 0 bases and J by 8 bases, with 6 bases left in between. This CDR3 has 12 amino acids. Germline CDR1 reads MNHEY; CDR2 reads SVGAGI. As DNA, the CDR3 is TGTGCCAGCAGTTACTCCGGACTTACGCAGTATTTT. This encodes CASSYSGLTQYF.

This clonotype appeared many times. V and J are TRBV4-1 and TRBJ1-1; weak D call: TRBD1 (5 bases). V lost 0 bases to trimming and J lost 4 bases, with 12 bases between them. Germline V gene sequence: CDR1 MGHRA, CDR2 YSYEKL. The CDR3 is 15 amino acids. CDR3 sequence (DNA): TGCGCCAGCAGCCAAGATGGGGGGGGTCTCACTGAAGCTTTCTTT. This gives the protein CASSQDGGGLTEAFF.

This clonotype occurred a few times. J is TRBJ2-5 and V is TRBV6-2 or TRBV6-3; D is perhaps TRBD1 (5 bases). Per germline, CDR1 MNHEY and CDR2 SVGEGT. The CDR3 is 16 residues long. V lost 6 bases and J lost 0, with 17 bases in between. The CDR3 coding sequence is TGTGCCAGCAGCCCCGCCTGGGGCTTAGACCAAGAGACCCAGTACTTC. It encodes CASSPAWGLDQETQYF.

With respect to this clonotype: With a much larger clone just one base away, this may be a read error. V and J are TRBV6-8 and TRBJ2-7; D ambiguous. CDR1 is MNHGY and CDR2 is SAAAGT in the germline V gene. The CDR3 spans 15 residues. The CDR3 nucleotides read TGTGCCAACAGTCCTCAGGACGCTTCAACCTACGAGCAGTACTTC. This gives the protein CANSPQDASTYEQYF.

This clonotype was detected only a few times. The chain is built from TRBV9 and TRBJ2-1; 14 positions match TRBD2. This CDR3 has 17 amino acids. Germline V gene data show CDR1 as SGDLS and CDR2 as YYNGEE. V dropped 0 bases and J dropped 8; count of bases not matched to a gene: 7. CDR3 region: CASSVGGGTSGSDEQFF. The CDR3 DNA sequence: TGTGCCAGCAGCGTAGGCGGGGGGACTAGCGGGAGCGATGAGCAGTTCTTC. The variable domain in full, with the rest retrieved from reference TRBV9 and TRBJ2-1, is DSGVTQTPKHLITATGQRVTLRCSPRSGDLSVYWYQQSLDQGLQFLIQYYNGEERAKGNILERFSAQQFPDLHSELNLSSLELGDSALYFCASSVGGGTSGSDEQFFGPGTRLTVL.

The chain is built from TRBV27 and TRBJ1-2; D gene ambiguous. Trimming removed 4 bases at V and 4 bases at J, with 13 bases between. This CDR3 spans 14 amino acids. CDR1 and CDR2 (germline): MNHEY, SMNVEV (reference sequence). The CDR3 DNA follows: TGTGCCAGCAGTTCTACAACCCCTGGCTATGGCTACACCTTC. Protein product: CASSSTTPGYGYTF.

This chain uses TRBV27 with TRBJ1-6; possibly TRBD1 for D (5 bases). Trimming left V 5 bases short and J 8 bases short, with 13 bases between. The CDR3 covers 14 residues. Germline assignment: CDR1 MNHEY and CDR2 SMNVEV (reference sequence). The CDR3 loop is CASSTWGRDSPLHF. The CDR3 DNA reads TGTGCCAGCAGTACGTGGGGCAGGGATTCACCCCTCCACTTT.

The chain uses TRBV7-9 and TRBJ2-1; no reliable D call. CDR1 and CDR2 (germline): SEHNR, FQNEAQ (reference sequence). The CDR3 is made up of 15 amino acids. The V end was cut by 0 bases, the J end by 4 bases, with 10 bases between. CDR3 in DNA: TGTGCCAGCAGCTTAGCCAGCCAGCCATACAATGAGCAGTTCTTC. This gives the protein CASSLASQPYNEQFF. The full variable domain, its missing parts supplied by reference TRBV7-9 and TRBJ2-1, is DTGVSQNPRHKITKRGQNVTFRCDPISEHNRLYWYRQTLGQGPEFLTYFQNEAQLEKSRLLSDRFSAERPKGSFSTLEIQRTEQGDSAMYLCASSLASQPYNEQFFGPGTRLTVL.

This chain joins TRBV11-3 and TRBJ2-3; possible D gene TRBD2, 6 bases. Trimming took off 4 bases at V and 2 bases at J, with 16 bases between the two ends. The CDR3 has 16 residues. Germline CDR1 reads SGHNT; CDR2 reads YENEEA. In nucleotides, the CDR3 is TGTGCCAGCAGCTCTAGTGTAGGGGAGGACACAGATACGCAGTATTTT. Its protein is CASSSSVGEDTDTQYF. Full variable domain (remainder filled in from reference TRBV11-3 and TRBJ2-3): EAGVVQSPRYKIIEKKQPVAFWCNPISGHNTLYWYLQNLGQGPELLIRYENEEAVDDSQLPKDRFSAERLKGVDSTLKIQPAELGDSAVYLCASSSSVGEDTDTQYFGPGTRLTVL.

This clonotype was found a few times. The chain links TRBV6-6 to TRBJ1-1, with no clear D. Germline V gene lookup returns CDR1 MNHNY and CDR2 SVGAGI (reference sequence). The V end lost 7 bases, the J end lost 3 bases, and 12 bases lay between the germline ends. The CDR3 has 13 amino acids. The CDR3 DNA follows: TGTGCCAGCAAGCTGGAGGTGTACACTGAAGCTTTCTTT. It translates to CASKLEVYTEAFF.

The chain employs TRBV28 and TRBJ2-5; TRBD2 aligns across 7 bases. Unmatched junction bases numbered 17, after V lost 1 base and J lost 6 bases. The CDR3 contains 18 residues. The germline V gene encodes CDR1 MDHEN and CDR2 SYDVKM. CDR3 loop: CASSLSPGLGAMGKTQYF. The CDR3 DNA follows: TGTGCCAGCAGTTTATCCCCAGGACTAGGGGCGATGGGGAAGACCCAGTACTTC.

In its sample, this clonotype was seen many times. This CDR3 is CASSPRRQGEAFF. The CDR3 nucleotides are TGTGCCAGCAGCCCGAGGAGGCAGGGTGAAGCTTTCTTT. This chain joins TRBV7-8 and TRBJ1-1; possible D gene TRBD1, 5 bases. The germline CDR1 and CDR2 sequences are SGHVS and FQNEAQ. CDR3 length equals 13 residues. Trimming shortened V by 5 bases and J by 7 bases, and 14 bases separated the two germline ends.

This clonotype appeared a few times. The CDR3 DNA sequence: TGTGCCAGCAGTTTAAAGGGTGACAGGCGTATACCTGAAGCTTTCTTT. It codes for CASSLKGDRRIPEAFF. The chain couples TRBV27 to TRBJ1-1; tentative D call: TRBD1 (6 bases). Looked up from germline, CDR1 is MNHEY and CDR2 is SMNVEV (reference sequence). This CDR3 is built from 16 residues. V was shortened by 2 bases and J by 6 bases, with 19 bases between the two germline ends.

This rearrangement joins TRBV12-3 or TRBV12-4 to TRBJ2-3, with a possible D match to TRBD2 (6 bases). V was pared by 5 bases and J by 2 bases, with 14 bases between. This CDR3 region has 15 residues. The CDR3 nucleotides are TGTGCCAGCAGTGCCCTCCGCGGGACCACAGATACGCAGTATTTT. Protein sequence: CASSALRGTTDTQYF.

The rearrangement links TRBV10-3 to TRBJ2-2; the match to TRBD1 covers 9 bases. Germline V gives CDR1 ENHRY, CDR2 SYGVKD. The CDR3 has 15 amino acids. V lost 4 bases and J lost 7; bases outside the gene matches: 7. The CDR3 nucleotides are TGTGCCATCAGTGCTACAGGGGGCGCCGACGGGGAGCTGTTTTTT. It codes for CAISATGGADGELFF.

This clonotype was seen only once. The V and J genes are TRBV6-6 and TRBJ2-1, with D hard to call. The germline V gene has CDR1 MNHNY and CDR2 SVGAGI (reference sequence). The CDR3 runs to 12 residues. Trimming took off 5 bases at V and 4 bases at J, with 6 bases between the two ends. The CDR3 DNA is TGTGCCAGCAGTCGGCCGTACAATGAGCAGTTCTTC. This encodes CASSRPYNEQFF.

CDR3 coding DNA: TGCAGTGCTACCCTGCCCGGGGACCAAGAGACCCAGTACTTC. It is translated as CSATLPGDQETQYF. This chain uses TRBV20-1 with TRBJ2-5; a possible D gene is TRBD2 (5 bases). V dropped 4 bases and J dropped 0 bases, with 12 bases sitting between them. Germline V gene data show CDR1 as DFQATT and CDR2 as SNEGSKA (reference sequence). CDR3 length: 14 amino acids.

The gene calls are TRBV4-3 and TRBJ1-1; a possible D gene is TRBD1 (6 bases). This CDR3 region has 14 residues. Germline CDR1 LGHNA, CDR2 YSLEER. V was pared by 6 bases and J by 1 base, with 12 bases between. CDR3 residues: CASRRQAWNTEAFF. CDR3 in DNA: TGCGCCAGCAGACGACAGGCCTGGAACACTGAAGCTTTCTTT.

This sequence joins TRBV19 and TRBJ2-1; the D gene could be TRBD1 or TRBD2 (5 bases each). Per the germline V gene, CDR1 is LNHDA and CDR2 is SQIVND (reference sequence). With 2 bases removed from V and 5 bases from J, the gap between germline ends came to 10 bases. The CDR3 sequence is 14 residues long. CDR3 protein: CASSILARDNEQFF. The CDR3 DNA sequence: TGTGCCAGTAGTATACTAGCCAGGGACAATGAGCAGTTCTTC.

The sample holds many counts of this clonotype. The rearrangement uses TRBV7-9 and TRBJ1-4; no reliable D call. The CDR3 runs 12 residues. The germline CDR1 and CDR2 sequences are SEHNR and FQNEAQ (reference sequence). The germline V and J ends were trimmed by 5 bases and 8 bases, with 9 bases remaining between them. The CDR3 DNA is TGTGCCAGCAGCCAAGAACGAGAAAAACTGTTTTTT. Its translation is CASSQEREKLFF.

The gene calls are TRBV9 and TRBJ2-1; 9 bases line up with TRBD1. This CDR3 has 14 residues. Per the germline V gene, CDR1 is SGDLS and CDR2 is YYNGEE. The trim removed 5 bases at V and 7 bases at J, leaving 7 bases unmatched. The CDR3 here is CASSDGTGKNEQFF. The CDR3 DNA follows: TGTGCCAGCAGTGACGGGACAGGGAAGAATGAGCAGTTCTTC.

The J gene is TRBJ1-4, the V gene TRBV27; D perhaps matches TRBD1 (5 bases). Germline loops: CDR1 MNHEY, CDR2 SMNVEV (reference sequence). V lost 3 bases to trimming and J lost 4 bases, with 15 bases between them. The CDR3 consists of 16 residues. The CDR3 spells CASSFSRGLGNEKLFF. DNA for the CDR3: TGTGCCAGCAGTTTTTCGAGGGGCCTTGGTAATGAAAAACTGTTTTTT.